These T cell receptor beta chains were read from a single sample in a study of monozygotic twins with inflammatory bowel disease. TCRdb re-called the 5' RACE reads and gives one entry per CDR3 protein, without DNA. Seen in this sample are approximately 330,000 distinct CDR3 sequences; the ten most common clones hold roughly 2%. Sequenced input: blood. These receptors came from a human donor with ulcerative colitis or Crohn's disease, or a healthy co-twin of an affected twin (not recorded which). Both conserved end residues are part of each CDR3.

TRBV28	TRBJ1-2	CASTVGSYGYTF
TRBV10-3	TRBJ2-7	CAISDSGKGYEQYF
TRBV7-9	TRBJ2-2	CASSLVTGELFF
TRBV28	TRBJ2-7	CASSFHPGQGAYEQYF
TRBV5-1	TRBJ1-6	CASSLGQANSPLHF
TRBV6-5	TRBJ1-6	CASTPNSPLHF
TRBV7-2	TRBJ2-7	CASSSRALLYEQYF
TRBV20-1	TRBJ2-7	CSARDGKEQYF
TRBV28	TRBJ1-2	CASSTPAAANYGYTF
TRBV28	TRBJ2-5	CASSSYGQGGTYGKETQYF
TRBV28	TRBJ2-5	CASSVGGGETQYF
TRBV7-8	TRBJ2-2	CASSLIQGAGGELFF
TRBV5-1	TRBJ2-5	CASSEQGFKETQYF
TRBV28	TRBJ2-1	CASSFFKREQFF
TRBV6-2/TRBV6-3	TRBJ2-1	CASSLTDRASSYNEQFF
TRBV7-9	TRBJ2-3	CASSLLRALELTDTQYF